Following are 5 T cell receptor beta chains from one sample sequenced in a study of OX40 agonist ivuxolimab in advanced cancers. Repertoires were generated with immunoSEQ multiplex PCR, while TCRdb's copy carries only in-frame clones and drops some. This table has fewer than 55,000 clones, 80% to 90% appearing once. This sample comprised CD4+ or CD8+ T cells sorted from blood, obtained in a trial of the OX40 agonist ivuxolimab. These receptors originate from an adult with an advanced solid tumor such as melanoma, head and neck, liver or kidney cancer.

The chain links TRBV6-5 to TRBJ2-3, with 12 bases lining up with TRBD1. The CDR3 loop spans 14 amino acids. Per the germline V gene, CDR1 is MNHEY and CDR2 is SVGAGI. V gave up 5 bases and J gave up 6 bases; unmatched junction bases: 3. The CDR3 sequence: CASSGTGGLDTQYF. The DNA of the CDR3 is TGTGCCAGCAGTGGGACAGGGGGCTTGGATACGCAGTATTTT.

V and J are TRBV5-6 and TRBJ2-2; D may be TRBD1 (8 bases). V lost 1 base to trimming and J lost 5 bases, with 12 bases between them. Germline assignment: CDR1 SGHDT and CDR2 YYEEEE. This CDR3 contains 15 residues. The CDR3 is CASSLYRGGTGELFF. The CDR3 DNA reads as TGTGCCAGCAGCTTGTACAGGGGGGGAACCGGGGAGCTGTTTTTT.

The V gene is TRBV18, the J gene TRBJ1-2, with 11 bases that match TRBD1. The germline CDR1 and CDR2 sequences are KGHSH and LQKENI. CDR3 length equals 15 residues. V gave up 5 bases and J gave up 9 bases; unmatched junction bases: 11. CDR3 sequence (DNA): TGTGCCAGCTCATTACCGGGACAGGGGGACGTTAGCTACACCTTC. It codes for CASSLPGQGDVSYTF.

The V and J genes are TRBV7-2 and TRBJ2-7, with 10 bases fitting TRBD1. Trimming took 5 bases from V and 2 from J; bases not matched to a gene: 9. The CDR3 has 16 residues. Looked up from germline, CDR1 is SGHTA and CDR2 is FQGNSA. The CDR3, as DNA: TGTGCCAGCAGCCACTTCCGGGACAGGGGAGCCTACGAGCAGTACTTC. This codes for CASSHFRDRGAYEQYF.

The chain carries TRBV30 and TRBJ1-5, with 8 bases identical to TRBD1. The CDR3 length is 16 residues. The germline V gene has CDR1 GTSNPN and CDR2 SVGIG (reference sequence). The V gene end was trimmed by 1 base and the J gene end by 3 bases; junction bases not matched to a gene: 8. The CDR3 DNA reads TGTGCCTGGAGTGCAGGGTACAGGGGGATCAATCAGCCCCAGCATTTT. It codes for CAWSAGYRGINQPQHF.